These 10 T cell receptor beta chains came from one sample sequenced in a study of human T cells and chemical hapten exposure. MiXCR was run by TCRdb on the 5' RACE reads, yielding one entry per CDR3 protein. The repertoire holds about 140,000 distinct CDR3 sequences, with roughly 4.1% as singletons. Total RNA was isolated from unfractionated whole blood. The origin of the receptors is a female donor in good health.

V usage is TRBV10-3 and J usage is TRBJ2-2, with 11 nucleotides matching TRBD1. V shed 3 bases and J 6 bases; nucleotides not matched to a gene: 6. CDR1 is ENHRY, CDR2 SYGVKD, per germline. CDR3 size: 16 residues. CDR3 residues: CAISEPTGQGAGELFF. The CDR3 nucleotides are TGTGCCATCAGTGAACCTACGGGACAGGGGGCCGGGGAGCTGTTTTTT.

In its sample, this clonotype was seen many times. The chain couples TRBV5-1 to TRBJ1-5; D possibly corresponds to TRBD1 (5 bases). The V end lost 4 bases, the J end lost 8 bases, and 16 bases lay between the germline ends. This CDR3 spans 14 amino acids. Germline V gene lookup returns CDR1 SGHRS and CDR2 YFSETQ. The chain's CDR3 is CASSPGTAGEPQHF. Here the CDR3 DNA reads TGCGCCAGCAGCCCTGGGACGGCGGGCGAGCCCCAGCATTTT.

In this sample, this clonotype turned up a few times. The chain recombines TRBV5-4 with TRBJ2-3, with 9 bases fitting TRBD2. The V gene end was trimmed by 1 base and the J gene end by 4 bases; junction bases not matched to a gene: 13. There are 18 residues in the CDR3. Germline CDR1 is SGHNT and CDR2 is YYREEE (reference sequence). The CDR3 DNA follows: TGTGCCAGCAGCTTGAGTCTCGGGAGCGCGGGGGGGCCAGATACGCAGTATTTT. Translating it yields CASSLSLGSAGGPDTQYF.

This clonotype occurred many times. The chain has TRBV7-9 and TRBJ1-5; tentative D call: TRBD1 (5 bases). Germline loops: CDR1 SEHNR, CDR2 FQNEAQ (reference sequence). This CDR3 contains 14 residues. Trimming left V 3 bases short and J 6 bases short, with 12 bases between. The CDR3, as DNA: TGTGCCAGCAGCTTGGAGGGAAGGGGTCAGCCCCAGCATTTT. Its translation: CASSLEGRGQPQHF.

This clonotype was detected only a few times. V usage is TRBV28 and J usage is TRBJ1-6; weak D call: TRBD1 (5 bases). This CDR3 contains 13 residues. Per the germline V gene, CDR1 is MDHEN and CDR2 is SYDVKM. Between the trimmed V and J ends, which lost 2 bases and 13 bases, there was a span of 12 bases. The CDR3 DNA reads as TGTGCCAGCAGTTTAGGATGGGGGGACCCCCTCCACTTT. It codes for CASSLGWGDPLHF.

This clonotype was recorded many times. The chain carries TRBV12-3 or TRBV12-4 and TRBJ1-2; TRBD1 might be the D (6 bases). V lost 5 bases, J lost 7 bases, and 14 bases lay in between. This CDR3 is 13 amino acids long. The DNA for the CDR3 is TGTGCCAGCAGTCCTCGGACAGCGGGTGGCTACACCTTC. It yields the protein CASSPRTAGGYTF.

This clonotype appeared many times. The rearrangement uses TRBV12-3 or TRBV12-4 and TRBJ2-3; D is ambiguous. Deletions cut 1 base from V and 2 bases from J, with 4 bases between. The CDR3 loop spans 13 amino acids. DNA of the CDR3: TGTGCCAGCAGTTTAGAGATCACAGATACGCAGTATTTT. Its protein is CASSLEITDTQYF.

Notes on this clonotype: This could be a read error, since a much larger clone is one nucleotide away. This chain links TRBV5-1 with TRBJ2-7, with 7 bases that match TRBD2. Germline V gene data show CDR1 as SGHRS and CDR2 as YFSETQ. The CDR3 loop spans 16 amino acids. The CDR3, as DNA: TGCGCCATCAGCTTGGGTACAGCGGGGAGCTCCTACGAGCAGTACTTC. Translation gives CAISLGTAGSSYEQYF.

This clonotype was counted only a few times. The CDR3: CASSHDRRLGEGNQPQHF. The CDR3 DNA reads TGTGCCAGCAGTCACGATCGTAGGCTGGGCGAGGGCAATCAGCCCCAGCATTTT. This rearrangement joins TRBV6-6 to TRBJ1-5; D unclear. Trimming took off 5 bases at V and 2 bases at J, with 22 bases between the two ends. Looked up from germline, CDR1 is MNHNY and CDR2 is SVGAGI (reference sequence). This CDR3 is built from 18 residues.

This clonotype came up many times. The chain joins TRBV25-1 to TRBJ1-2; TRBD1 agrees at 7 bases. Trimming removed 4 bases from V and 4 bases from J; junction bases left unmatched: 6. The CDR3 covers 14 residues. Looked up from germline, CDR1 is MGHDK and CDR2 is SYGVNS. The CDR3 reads CASSARGVGYGYTF. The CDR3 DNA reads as TGTGCCAGCAGTGCCAGGGGGGTTGGCTATGGCTACACCTTC.